This T cell receptor beta chain stems from a study of OX40 agonist ivuxolimab in advanced cancers. In the study overall: It was ivuxolimab, an agonistic anti-OX40 (CD134) antibody, that patients were treated with. The study, taken as a whole, reports: Patients who responded partially at 0.1-3.0 mg/kg showed clonal expansion ranking among the lowest. No antigen was identified for the clonally expanded peripheral T cells. At 0.1 to 3.0 mg/kg, clonal expansion of CD4+ and CD8+ blood T cells had occurred by week 6.

This CDR3 contains 16 residues. The V and J ends lost 1 base and 3 bases respectively, with 16 bases between them. Germline loops: CDR1 SGHVS, CDR2 FQNEAQ. Data came from immunoSEQ multiplex PCR; TCRdb stores just in-frame clones and leaves some out. The sample has approximately 110,000 clones, just under 95% seen once. Comments on this clone: What it recognizes is unknown.

The sequence derives from an adult with an advanced solid tumor such as melanoma, head and neck, liver or kidney cancer. The J gene is TRBJ2-7, the V gene TRBV7-8; D is unclear. Material: CD4+ or CD8+ T cells sorted from blood, obtained in a trial of the OX40 agonist ivuxolimab. The CDR3 bases are TGTGCCAGCAGCTTAGGGGTATCTTCGCTTTTCTACGAGCAGTACTTC. The encoded protein is CASSLGVSSLFYEQYF.